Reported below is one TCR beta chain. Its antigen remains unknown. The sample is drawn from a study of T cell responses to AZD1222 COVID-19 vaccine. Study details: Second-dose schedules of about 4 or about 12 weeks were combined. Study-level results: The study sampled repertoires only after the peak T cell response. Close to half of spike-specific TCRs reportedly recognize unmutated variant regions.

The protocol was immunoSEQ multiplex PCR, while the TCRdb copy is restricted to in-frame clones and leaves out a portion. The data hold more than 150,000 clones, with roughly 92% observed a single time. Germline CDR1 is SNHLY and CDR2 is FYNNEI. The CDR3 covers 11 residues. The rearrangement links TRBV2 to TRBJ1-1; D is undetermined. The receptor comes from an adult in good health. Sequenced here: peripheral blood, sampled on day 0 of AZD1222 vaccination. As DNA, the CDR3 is TGTGTCACCGTTAGTGTCACTGAAGCTTTCTTT. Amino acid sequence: CVTVSVTEAFF.